The clone carrying this TCR beta chain was found a few times. Its target is not known. There were TCR beta CDR3 regions amplified from RNA transcripts. Using the HTBI primer set, a first-round RT-PCR was run on the TCR CDR3. TCRdb independently ran MiXCR on the multiplex PCR reads; one entry per CDR3 protein. The sample lists some 720,000 distinct CDR3 sequences; about a sixth were seen once. Germline V gives CDR1 LGHNA, CDR2 YSLEER. The length of the CDR3 is 15 residues. Trimming stripped 0 bases from V and 0 bases from J, with 6 bases between. This sample is drawn from a study of T cells in Graves' hyperthyroidism and ophthalmopathy. Regarding the study as a whole: Blood also carried most thyroid clonotypes expanded above 0.001.

If no ophthalmopathy progression occurred within 18 months, Graves' hyperthyroidism was stable. The study enrolled patients aged 18 to 65 with newly diagnosed hyperthyroidism of under 2 months' duration. The study left out patients who had uncontrolled infection, other autoimmune disease, pregnancy or lactation. The sample consisted of blood. The chain joins TRBV4-3 to TRBJ1-5; D gene uncertain. The source is a man aged 18 to 30 with Graves' hyperthyroidism. The CDR3 here is CASSQDLASNQPQHF. Here the CDR3 DNA reads TGCGCCAGCAGCCAAGATCTGGCTAGCAATCAGCCCCAGCATTTT.